The following is a TCR beta chain sequence with its context. Trimming removed 4 bases from V and 10 bases from J, with 14 bases in between. The CDR3 runs to 13 residues. Germline CDR1 DFQATT, CDR2 SNEGSKA (reference sequence). Random hexamers were used to reverse transcribe 0.5 to 1 ug of RNA. Amplification of TCR beta CDR3 across 54 Vbeta and 13 Jbeta was performed with immunoSEQ multiplex PCR. TCRdb independently ran MiXCR on the immunoSEQ multiplex PCR reads; one entry per CDR3 protein. The sample records about 160,000 distinct CDR3 sequences, 92% being singletons. This specimen comes from a study of CD8 T cells in Susac syndrome.

This TCR was sampled from a human donor in good health. The source material was CD4+ T cells from PBMCs. The rearrangement joins TRBV20-1 to TRBJ1-6, with a weak D call TRBD1 (6 bases). The CDR3: CSAKQGEGSPLHF. As DNA, the CDR3 is TGCAGTGCTAAACAGGGAGAAGGATCACCCCTCCACTTT.